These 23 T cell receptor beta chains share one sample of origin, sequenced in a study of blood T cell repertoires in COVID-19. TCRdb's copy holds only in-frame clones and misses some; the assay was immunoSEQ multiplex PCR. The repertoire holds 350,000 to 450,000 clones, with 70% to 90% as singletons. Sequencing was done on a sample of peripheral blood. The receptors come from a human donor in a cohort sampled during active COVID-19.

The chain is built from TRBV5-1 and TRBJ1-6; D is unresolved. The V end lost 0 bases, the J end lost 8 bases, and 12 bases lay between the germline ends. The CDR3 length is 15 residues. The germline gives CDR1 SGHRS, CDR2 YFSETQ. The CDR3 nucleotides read TGCGCCAGCAGCTTGGTCCCGGGGAAAGATTCACCCCTCCACTTT. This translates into CASSLVPGKDSPLHF.

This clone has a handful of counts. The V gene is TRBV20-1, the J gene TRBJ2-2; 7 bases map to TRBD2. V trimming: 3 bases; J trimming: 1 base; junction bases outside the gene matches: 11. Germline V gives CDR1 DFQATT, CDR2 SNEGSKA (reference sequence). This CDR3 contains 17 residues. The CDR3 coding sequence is TGCAGTGCTAGTAGATACACGGGAGGAGAGAACACCGGGGAGCTGTTTTTT. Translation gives CSASRYTGGENTGELFF.

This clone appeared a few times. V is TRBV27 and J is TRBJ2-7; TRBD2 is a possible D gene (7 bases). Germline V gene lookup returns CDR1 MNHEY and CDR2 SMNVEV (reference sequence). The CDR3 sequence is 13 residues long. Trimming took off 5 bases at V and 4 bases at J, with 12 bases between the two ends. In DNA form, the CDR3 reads TGTGCCAGCAGTAGGGGGGGCTTTTACGAGCAGTACTTC. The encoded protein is CASSRGGFYEQYF.

The CDR3: CASSPGPGLAHEQYF. Written as DNA, the CDR3 is TGTGCCAGCAGCCCCGGTCCGGGACTAGCCCACGAGCAGTACTTC. The V call is TRBV13, the J call TRBJ2-7; 9 bases are shared with TRBD2. V was clipped by 5 bases and J by 5 bases; unmatched bases: 10. The CDR3 is made up of 15 amino acids. The germline CDR1 and CDR2 sequences are PRHDT and FYEKMQ (reference sequence).

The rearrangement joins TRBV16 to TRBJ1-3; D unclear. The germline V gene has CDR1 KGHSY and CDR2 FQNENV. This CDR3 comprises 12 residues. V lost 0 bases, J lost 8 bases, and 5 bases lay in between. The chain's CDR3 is CASSQSRDTIYF. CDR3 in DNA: TGTGCCAGCAGCCAATCACGAGACACCATATATTTT.

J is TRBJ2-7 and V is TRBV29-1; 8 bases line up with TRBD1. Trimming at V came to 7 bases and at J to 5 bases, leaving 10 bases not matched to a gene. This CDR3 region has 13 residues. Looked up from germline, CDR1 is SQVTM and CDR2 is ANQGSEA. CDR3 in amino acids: CSAAATGADEQYF. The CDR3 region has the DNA TGCAGCGCCGCGGCGACAGGGGCGGACGAGCAGTACTTC.

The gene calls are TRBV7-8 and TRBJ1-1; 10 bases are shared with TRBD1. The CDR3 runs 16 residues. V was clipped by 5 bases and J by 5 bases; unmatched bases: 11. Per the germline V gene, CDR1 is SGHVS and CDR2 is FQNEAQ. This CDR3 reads CASSRNLRQGATEAFF. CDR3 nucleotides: TGTGCCAGCAGCCGAAACCTTCGACAGGGGGCTACTGAAGCTTTCTTT. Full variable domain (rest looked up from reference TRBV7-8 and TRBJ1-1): GAGVSQSPRYKVAKRGQDVALRCDPISGHVSLFWYQQALGQGPEFLTYFQNEAQLDKSGLPSDRFFAERPEGSVSTLKIQRTQQEDSAVYLCASSRNLRQGATEAFFGQGTRLTVV.

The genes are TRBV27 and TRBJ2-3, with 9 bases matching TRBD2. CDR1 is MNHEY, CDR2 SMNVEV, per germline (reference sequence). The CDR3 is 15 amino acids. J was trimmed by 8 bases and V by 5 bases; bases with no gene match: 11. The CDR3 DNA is TGTGCCAGCAGTCCTCTGGCGGGAGGGCCCAGTACGCAGTATTTT. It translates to CASSPLAGGPSTQYF.

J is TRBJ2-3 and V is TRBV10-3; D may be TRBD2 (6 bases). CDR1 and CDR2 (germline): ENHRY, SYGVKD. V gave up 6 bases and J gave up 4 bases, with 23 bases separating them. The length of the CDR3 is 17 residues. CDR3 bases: TGTGCCATCAGCACTCGGGACTTCCCGAGTGTCGCAGATACGCAGTATTTT. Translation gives CAISTRDFPSVADTQYF.

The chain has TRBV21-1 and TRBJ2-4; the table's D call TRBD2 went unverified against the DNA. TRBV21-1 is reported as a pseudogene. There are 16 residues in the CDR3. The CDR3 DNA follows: TGTGCCAGCCATATCCCCGGGAGAGGGGCCAAAAACATTCAGTACTTC. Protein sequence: CASHIPGRGAKNIQYF.

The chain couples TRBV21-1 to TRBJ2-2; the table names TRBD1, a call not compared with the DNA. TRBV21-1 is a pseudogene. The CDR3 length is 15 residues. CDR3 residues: CASSKNRGQGGELFF. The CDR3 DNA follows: TGTGCCAGCAGCAAGAACAGGGGGCAGGGCGGGGAGCTGTTTTTT.

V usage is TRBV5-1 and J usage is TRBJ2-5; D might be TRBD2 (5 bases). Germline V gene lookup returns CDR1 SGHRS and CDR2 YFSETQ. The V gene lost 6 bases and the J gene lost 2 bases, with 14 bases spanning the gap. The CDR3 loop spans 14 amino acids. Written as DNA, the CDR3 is TGCGCCAGCAAGTCGGGAACACATCAAGAGACCCAGTACTTC. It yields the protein CASKSGTHQETQYF.

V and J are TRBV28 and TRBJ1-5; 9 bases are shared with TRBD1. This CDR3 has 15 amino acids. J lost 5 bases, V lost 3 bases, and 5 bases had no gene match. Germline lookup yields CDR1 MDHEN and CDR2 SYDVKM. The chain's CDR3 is CASSFGDRDYQPQHF. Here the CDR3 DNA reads TGTGCCAGCAGTTTTGGGGACAGGGACTATCAGCCCCAGCATTTT.

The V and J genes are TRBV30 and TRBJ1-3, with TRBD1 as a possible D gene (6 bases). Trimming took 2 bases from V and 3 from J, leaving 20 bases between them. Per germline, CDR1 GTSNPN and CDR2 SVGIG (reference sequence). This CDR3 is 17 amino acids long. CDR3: CAWSPRTQGQYGNTIYF. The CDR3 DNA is TGTGCCTGGAGTCCACGGACCCAAGGACAGTATGGAAACACCATATATTTT.

The chain's CDR3 is CASSPTQGAYEQYF. The CDR3, as DNA: TGTGCCAGCTCACCCACGCAGGGGGCGTACGAGCAGTACTTC. The chain links TRBV18 to TRBJ2-7; 8 positions match TRBD1. CDR1 and CDR2 from the germline V gene are KGHSH and LQKENI. Germline trimming cut 3 bases from V and 4 bases from J; bases unmatched to any gene: 5. The CDR3 length is 14 residues. Filled out from reference TRBV18 and TRBJ2-7, the complete variable domain reads NAGVMQNPRHLVRRRGQEARLRCSPMKGHSHVYWYRQLPEEGLKFMVYLQKENIIDESGMPKERFSAEFPKEGPSILRIQQVVRGDSAAYFCASSPTQGAYEQYFGPGTRLTVT.

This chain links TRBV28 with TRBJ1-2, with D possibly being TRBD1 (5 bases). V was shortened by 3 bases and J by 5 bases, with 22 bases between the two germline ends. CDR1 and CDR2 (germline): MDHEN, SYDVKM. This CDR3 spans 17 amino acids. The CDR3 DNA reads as TGTGCCAGCAGTTTTGGCCCGGACCCAGGGATTAGGTATGGCTACACCTTC. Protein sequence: CASSFGPDPGIRYGYTF.

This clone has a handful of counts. CDR3 sequence reads: CASSDWRRGLYEQYF. The CDR3 nucleotides are TGTGCCAGCAGTGACTGGCGGAGAGGGCTATACGAGCAGTACTTC. The chain couples TRBV2 to TRBJ2-7, with D possibly matching TRBD2 (5 bases). V was clipped by 3 bases and J by 4 bases, with 16 bases between them. Germline loops: CDR1 SNHLY, CDR2 FYNNEI. The CDR3 is 15 amino acids.

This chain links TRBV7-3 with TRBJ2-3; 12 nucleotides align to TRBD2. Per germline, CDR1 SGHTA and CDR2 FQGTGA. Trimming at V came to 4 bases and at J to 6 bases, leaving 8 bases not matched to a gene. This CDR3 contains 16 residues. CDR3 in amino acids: CASSSRLAGVVDTQYF. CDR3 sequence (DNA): TGTGCCAGCAGCTCGCGACTAGCGGGAGTGGTGGATACGCAGTATTTT.

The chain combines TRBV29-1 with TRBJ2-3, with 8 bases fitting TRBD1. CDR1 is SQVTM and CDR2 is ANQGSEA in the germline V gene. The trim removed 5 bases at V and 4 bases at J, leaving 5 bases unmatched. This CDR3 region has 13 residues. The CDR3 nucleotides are TGCAGCGTTTCGACAGGGGCCTCAGATACGCAGTATTTT. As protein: CSVSTGASDTQYF.

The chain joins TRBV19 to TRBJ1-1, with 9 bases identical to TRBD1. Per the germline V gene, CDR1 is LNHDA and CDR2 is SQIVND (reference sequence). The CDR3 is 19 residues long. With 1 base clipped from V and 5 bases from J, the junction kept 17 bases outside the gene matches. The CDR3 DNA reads TGTGCCAGTAGTATAGGGTCCTCCGGGACAGGGTCGGAATGGACTGAAGCTTTCTTT. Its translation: CASSIGSSGTGSEWTEAFF.

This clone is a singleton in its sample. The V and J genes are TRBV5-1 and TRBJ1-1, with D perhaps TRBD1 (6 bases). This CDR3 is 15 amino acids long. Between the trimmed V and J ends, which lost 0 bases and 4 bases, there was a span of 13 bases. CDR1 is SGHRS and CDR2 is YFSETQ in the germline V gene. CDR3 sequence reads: CASSLVGPQGTEAFF. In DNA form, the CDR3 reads TGCGCCAGCAGCTTGGTGGGGCCACAGGGCACTGAAGCTTTCTTT.

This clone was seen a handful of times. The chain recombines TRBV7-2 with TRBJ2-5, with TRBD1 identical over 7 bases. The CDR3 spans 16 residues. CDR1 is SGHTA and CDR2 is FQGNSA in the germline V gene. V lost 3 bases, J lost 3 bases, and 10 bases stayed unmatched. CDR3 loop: CASSLHRGRFKETQYF. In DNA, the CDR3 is TGTGCCAGCAGCTTGCACAGGGGACGGTTTAAAGAGACCCAGTACTTC.

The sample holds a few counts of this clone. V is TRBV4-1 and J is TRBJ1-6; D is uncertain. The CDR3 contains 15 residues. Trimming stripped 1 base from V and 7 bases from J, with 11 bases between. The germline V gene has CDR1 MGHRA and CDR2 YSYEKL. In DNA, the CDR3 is TGCGCCAGCAGCCAAGTACAGAGAGGGAATTCACCCCTCCACTTT. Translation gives CASSQVQRGNSPLHF.